These 13 T cell receptor beta chains originate from one sample sequenced in a study of cytomegalovirus exposure and HLA in healthy donors. The primer mix had 60 Vbeta and 13 Jbeta primers. Measured with immunoSEQ multiplex PCR; TCRdb has only the in-frame clones, and not every one. Of over 140,000 clones listed, around four fifths are singletons. Sequenced material: PBMCs. All receptors come from a man aged 30 to 45 in good health and CMV-seropositive.

The chain is built from TRBV27 and TRBJ2-7; 9 bases fit TRBD1. The V segment lost 4 bases and the J segment 3 bases; nucleotides outside the gene matches: 10. CDR1 and CDR2 from the germline V gene are MNHEY and SMNVEV (reference sequence). The CDR3 has 16 amino acids. The CDR3 nucleotides read TGTGCCAGCAGTTCAAGTTCGACAGGGGGATTCTACGAGCAGTACTTC. The encoded protein is CASSSSSTGGFYEQYF.

The gene calls are TRBV13 and TRBJ1-4, with 8 bases identical to TRBD1. This CDR3 comprises 16 residues. Trimming took 5 bases from V and 5 from J; bases not matched to a gene: 10. Germline V gene data show CDR1 as PRHDT and CDR2 as FYEKMQ (reference sequence). DNA for the CDR3: TGTGCCAGCAGCCGGGGCGGACAGGGCCCCAATGAAAAACTGTTTTTT. Translation gives CASSRGGQGPNEKLFF.

V gene TRBV7-2 combines with J gene TRBJ2-1; 12 nucleotides align to TRBD1. This CDR3 is built from 16 residues. The V segment lost 1 base and the J segment 7 bases; nucleotides outside the gene matches: 5. The V gene's germline CDR1 is SGHTA and CDR2 FQGNSA. The CDR3 spells CASSLGGTGGWNEQFF. CDR3 nucleotides: TGTGCCAGCAGCTTAGGGGGGACAGGGGGCTGGAATGAGCAGTTCTTC. The full variable domain, rest sourced from reference TRBV7-2 and TRBJ2-1, is GAGVSQSPSNKVTEKGKDVELRCDPISGHTALYWYRQSLGQGLEFLIYFQGNSAPDKSGLPSDRFSAERTGGSVSTLTIQRTQQEDSAVYLCASSLGGTGGWNEQFFGPGTRLTVL.

This chain uses TRBV28 with TRBJ2-5; 9 bases align to TRBD2. The length of the CDR3 is 17 residues. Germline V gene sequence: CDR1 MDHEN, CDR2 SYDVKM. Trimming cost V 2 bases and J 3 bases; bases outside gene matches: 10. CDR3 DNA sequence: TGTGCCAGCAGTTTAAGGCTAGCGGGAACTATGAAAGAGACCCAGTACTTC. Translation gives CASSLRLAGTMKETQYF.

The chain uses TRBV7-7 and TRBJ2-5, with TRBD2 matching over 7 bases. Germline V gene data show CDR1 as SSHAT and CDR2 as FNYEAQ (reference sequence). The CDR3 sequence is 16 residues long. Unmatched junction bases numbered 6, after V lost 1 base and J lost 1 base. The CDR3 region has the DNA TGTGCCAGCAGCTTAGGGGGTAGCGGGTCCCAAGAGACCCAGTACTTC. Translated, it gives CASSLGGSGSQETQYF.

This clone was counted between two and nine times. Other DNA sequences in the sample encode the same CDR3. V usage is TRBV5-4 and J usage is TRBJ2-7, with 11 bases fitting TRBD2. Germline assignment: CDR1 SGHNT and CDR2 YYREEE (reference sequence). The CDR3 is made up of 15 amino acids. With V trimmed by 4 bases and J by 2 bases, 5 bases remained unmatched. Here the CDR3 reads CASSPGTSGPYEQYF. The CDR3 DNA reads as TGTGCCAGCAGCCCAGGGACTAGCGGACCCTACGAGCAGTACTTC.

This clone was picked up one time. The chain uses TRBV6-1 and TRBJ2-3; D may be TRBD1 (6 bases). Germline values: CDR1 MNHNS, CDR2 SASEGT. V was pared by 7 bases and J by 4 bases, with 12 bases between. CDR3 length equals 13 residues. Written as DNA, the CDR3 is TGTGCCAGCAACAGGGATTCGCCAGATACGCAGTATTTT. This codes for CASNRDSPDTQYF.

J is TRBJ1-1 and V is TRBV10-3, with D hard to call. Per the germline V gene, CDR1 is ENHRY and CDR2 is SYGVKD. CDR3 length equals 13 residues. Trimming stripped 8 bases from V and 0 bases from J, with 10 bases between. CDR3 sequence: CAILERMNTEAFF. CDR3 DNA: TGTGCCATCTTGGAGAGAATGAACACTGAAGCTTTCTTT.

CDR3 sequence: CASSSQANEKLFF. The CDR3 DNA sequence: TGTGCCAGCAGTAGTCAGGCTAATGAAAAACTGTTTTTT. The genes are TRBV7-9 and TRBJ1-4; D remains unclear. V gave up 6 bases and J gave up 3 bases, with 8 bases separating them. The CDR3 has 13 residues. Germline V gene lookup returns CDR1 SEHNR and CDR2 FQNEAQ (reference sequence).

The chain couples TRBV7-3 to TRBJ1-2; TRBD1 matches 8 bases. Per germline, CDR1 SGHTA and CDR2 FQGTGA. J lost 7 bases, V lost 5 bases, and 6 bases had no gene match. This CDR3 spans 13 amino acids. Here the CDR3 DNA reads TGTGCCAGCAGCGACAGGGGAGGGTTTGGCTACACCTTC. This sequence encodes CASSDRGGFGYTF.

This clone appeared a few times. This chain links TRBV6-5 with TRBJ1-2; D gene ambiguous. V was trimmed by 5 bases and J by 7 bases, leaving 14 bases between them. The CDR3 consists of 13 residues. Per the germline V gene, CDR1 is MNHEY and CDR2 is SVGAGI. CDR3 DNA sequence: TGTGCCAGCAGTACCCACCAGGTCCCTGGCTACACCTTC. It translates to CASSTHQVPGYTF.

The chain couples TRBV7-9 to TRBJ2-1; TRBD2 agrees at 7 bases. V was pared by 0 bases and J by 8 bases, with 7 bases of the junction left unmatched. CDR1 and CDR2 (germline): SEHNR, FQNEAQ (reference sequence). The CDR3 contains 15 residues. The CDR3 DNA sequence: TGTGCCAGCAGCTTAGCGGGAGGGCAGCGGTATGAGCAGTTCTTC. This gives the protein CASSLAGGQRYEQFF.

The count of this clone is one. CDR3 in amino acids: CASSDKQGANNEQFF. In DNA, the CDR3 is TGTGCCAGCAGTGATAAACAGGGGGCCAACAATGAGCAGTTCTTC. The chain is built from TRBV2 and TRBJ2-1; 9 nucleotides match TRBD1. Germline values: CDR1 SNHLY, CDR2 FYNNEI. The CDR3 runs 15 residues. With 3 bases clipped from V and 5 bases from J, the junction kept 5 bases outside the gene matches.